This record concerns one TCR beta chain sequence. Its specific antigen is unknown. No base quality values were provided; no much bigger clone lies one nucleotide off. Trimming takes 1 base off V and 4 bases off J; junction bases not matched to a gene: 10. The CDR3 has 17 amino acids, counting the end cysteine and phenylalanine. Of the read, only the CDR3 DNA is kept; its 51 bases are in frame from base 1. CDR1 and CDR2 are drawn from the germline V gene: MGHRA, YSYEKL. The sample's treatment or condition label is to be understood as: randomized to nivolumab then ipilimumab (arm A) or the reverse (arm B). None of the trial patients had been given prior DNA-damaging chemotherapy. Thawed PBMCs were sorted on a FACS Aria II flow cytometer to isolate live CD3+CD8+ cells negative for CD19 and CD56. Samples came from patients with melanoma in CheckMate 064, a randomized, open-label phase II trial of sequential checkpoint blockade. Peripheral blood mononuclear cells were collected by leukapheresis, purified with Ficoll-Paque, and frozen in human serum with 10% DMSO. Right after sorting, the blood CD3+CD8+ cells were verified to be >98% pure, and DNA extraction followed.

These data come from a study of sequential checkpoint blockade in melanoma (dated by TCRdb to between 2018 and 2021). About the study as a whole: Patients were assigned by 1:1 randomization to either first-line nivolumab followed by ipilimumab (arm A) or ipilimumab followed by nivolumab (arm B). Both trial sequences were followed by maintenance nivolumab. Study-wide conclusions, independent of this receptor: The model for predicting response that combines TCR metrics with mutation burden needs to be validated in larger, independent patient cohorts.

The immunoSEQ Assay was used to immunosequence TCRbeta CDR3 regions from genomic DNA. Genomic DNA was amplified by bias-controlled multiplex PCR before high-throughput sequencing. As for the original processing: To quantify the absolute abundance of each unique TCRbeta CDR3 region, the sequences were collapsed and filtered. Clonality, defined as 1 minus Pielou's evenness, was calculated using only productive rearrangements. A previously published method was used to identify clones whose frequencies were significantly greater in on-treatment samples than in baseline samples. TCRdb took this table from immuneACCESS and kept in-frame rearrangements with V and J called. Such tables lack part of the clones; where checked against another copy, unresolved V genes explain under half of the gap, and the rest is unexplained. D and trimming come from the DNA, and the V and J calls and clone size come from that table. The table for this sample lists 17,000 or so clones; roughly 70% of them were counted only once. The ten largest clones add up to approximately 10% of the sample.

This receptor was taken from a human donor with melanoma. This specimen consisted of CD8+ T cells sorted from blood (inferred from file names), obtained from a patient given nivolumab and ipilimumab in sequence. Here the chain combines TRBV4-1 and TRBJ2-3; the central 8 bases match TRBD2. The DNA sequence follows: TGCGCCAGCAGCCAAGCCTTTAGCGGGATGTATGCAGATACGCAGTATTTT. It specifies CASSQAFSGMYADTQYF.